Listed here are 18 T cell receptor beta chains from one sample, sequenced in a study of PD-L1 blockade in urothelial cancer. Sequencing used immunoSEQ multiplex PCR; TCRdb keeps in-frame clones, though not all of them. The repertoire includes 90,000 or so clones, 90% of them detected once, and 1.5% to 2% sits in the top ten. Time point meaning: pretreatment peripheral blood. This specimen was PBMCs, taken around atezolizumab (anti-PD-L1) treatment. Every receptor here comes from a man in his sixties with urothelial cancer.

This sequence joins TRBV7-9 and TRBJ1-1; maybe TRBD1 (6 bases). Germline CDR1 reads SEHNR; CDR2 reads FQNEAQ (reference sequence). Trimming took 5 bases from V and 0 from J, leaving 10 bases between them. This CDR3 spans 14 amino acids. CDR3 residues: CASSRDRLNTEAFF. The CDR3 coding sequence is TGTGCCAGCAGCCGCGACAGGTTGAACACTGAAGCTTTCTTT. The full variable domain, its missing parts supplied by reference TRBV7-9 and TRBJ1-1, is DTGVSQNPRHKITKRGQNVTFRCDPISEHNRLYWYRQTLGQGPEFLTYFQNEAQLEKSRLLSDRFSAERPKGSFSTLEIQRTEQGDSAMYLCASSRDRLNTEAFFGQGTRLTVV.

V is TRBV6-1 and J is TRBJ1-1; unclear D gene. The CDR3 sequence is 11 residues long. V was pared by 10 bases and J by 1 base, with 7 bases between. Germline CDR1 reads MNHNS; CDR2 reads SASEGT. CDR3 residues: CATAGNTEAFF. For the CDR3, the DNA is TGTGCCACGGCGGGGAACACTGAAGCTTTCTTT.

CDR3 protein: CASSKPGPNEKLFF. The CDR3 region has the DNA TGTGCCAGCAGCAAACCGGGTCCGAATGAAAAACTGTTTTTT. V and J are TRBV5-8 and TRBJ1-4; D not certain. This CDR3 region has 14 residues. Germline lookup yields CDR1 SGHTS and CDR2 YDEGEE. With 4 bases removed from V and 5 bases from J, the gap between germline ends came to 12 bases.

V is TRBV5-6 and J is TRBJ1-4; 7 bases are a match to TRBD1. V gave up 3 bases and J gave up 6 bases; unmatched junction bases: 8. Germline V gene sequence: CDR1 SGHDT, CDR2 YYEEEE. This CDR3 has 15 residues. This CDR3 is CASSSPTGLYEKLFF. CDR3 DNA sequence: TGTGCCAGCAGCTCCCCGACAGGGTTATATGAAAAACTGTTTTTT. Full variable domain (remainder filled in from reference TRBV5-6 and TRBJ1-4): DAGVTQSPTHLIKTRGQQVTLRCSPKSGHDTVSWYQQALGQGPQFIFQYYEEEERQRGNFPDRFSGHQFPNYSSELNVNALLLGDSALYLCASSSPTGLYEKLFFGSGTQLSVL.

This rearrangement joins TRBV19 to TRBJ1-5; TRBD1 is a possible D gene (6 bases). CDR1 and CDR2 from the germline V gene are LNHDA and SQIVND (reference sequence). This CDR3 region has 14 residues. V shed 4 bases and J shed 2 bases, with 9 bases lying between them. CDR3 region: CASSKQGGNQPQHF. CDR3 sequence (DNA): TGTGCCAGTAGTAAACAGGGCGGCAATCAGCCCCAGCATTTT.

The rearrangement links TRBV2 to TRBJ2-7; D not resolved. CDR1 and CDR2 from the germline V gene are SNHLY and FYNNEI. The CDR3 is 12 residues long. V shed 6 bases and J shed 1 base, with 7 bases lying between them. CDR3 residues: CASSDGSYEQYF. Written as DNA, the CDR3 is TGTGCCAGCAGCGACGGGTCCTACGAGCAGTACTTC.

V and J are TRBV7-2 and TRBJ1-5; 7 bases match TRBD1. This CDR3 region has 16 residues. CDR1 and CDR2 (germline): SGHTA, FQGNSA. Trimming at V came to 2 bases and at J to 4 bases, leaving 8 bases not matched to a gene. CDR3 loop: CASSLLHKGANQPQHF. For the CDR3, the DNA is TGTGCCAGCAGCTTACTCCATAAGGGGGCTAATCAGCCCCAGCATTTT.

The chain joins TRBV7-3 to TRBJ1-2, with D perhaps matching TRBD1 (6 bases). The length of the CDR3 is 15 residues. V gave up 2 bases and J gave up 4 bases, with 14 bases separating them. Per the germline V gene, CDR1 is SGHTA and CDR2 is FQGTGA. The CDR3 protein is CASSLVSGGVYGYTF. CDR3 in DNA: TGTGCCAGCAGCTTAGTCTCTGGGGGCGTCTATGGCTACACCTTC.

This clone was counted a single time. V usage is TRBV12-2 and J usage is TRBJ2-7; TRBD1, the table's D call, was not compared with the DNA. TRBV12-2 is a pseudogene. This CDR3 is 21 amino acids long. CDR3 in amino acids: CASRLAEWSCDRDRASYEQYF. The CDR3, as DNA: TGTGCAAGTCGCTTAGCAGAATGGAGTTGTGACCGGGACAGGGCCTCCTACGAGCAGTACTTC.

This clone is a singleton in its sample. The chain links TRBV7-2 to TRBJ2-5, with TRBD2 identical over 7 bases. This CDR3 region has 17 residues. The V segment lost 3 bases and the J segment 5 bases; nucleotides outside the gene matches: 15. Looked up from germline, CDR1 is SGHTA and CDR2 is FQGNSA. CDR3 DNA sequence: TGTGCCAGCAGCTTGGAGAGGGTTGTGGGAGGGCGGGAGACCCAGTACTTC. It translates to CASSLERVVGGRETQYF.

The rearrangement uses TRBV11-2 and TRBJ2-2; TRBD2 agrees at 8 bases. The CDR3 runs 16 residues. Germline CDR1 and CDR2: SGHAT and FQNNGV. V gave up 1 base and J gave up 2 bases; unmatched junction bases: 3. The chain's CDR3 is CASSLVGGDNTGELFF. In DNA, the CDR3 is TGTGCCAGCAGCTTAGTCGGGGGGGATAACACCGGGGAGCTGTTTTTT.

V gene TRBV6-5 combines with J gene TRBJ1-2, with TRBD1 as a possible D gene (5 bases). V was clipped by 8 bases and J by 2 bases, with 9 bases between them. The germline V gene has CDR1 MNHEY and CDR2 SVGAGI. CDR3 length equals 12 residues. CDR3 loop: CASGGSNYGYTF. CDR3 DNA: TGTGCCAGCGGGGGGAGCAACTATGGCTACACCTTC.

CDR3 residues: CAWRRSGGGQETQYF. CDR3 DNA: TGTGCCTGGAGGCGATCGGGGGGGGGCCAAGAGACCCAGTACTTC. V is TRBV30 and J is TRBJ2-5, with 8 bases matching TRBD2. The CDR3 sequence is 15 residues long. V shed 3 bases, J shed 1 base, and the junction held 7 bases outside the gene matches. Germline V lookup: CDR1 GTSNPN, CDR2 SVGIG (reference sequence).

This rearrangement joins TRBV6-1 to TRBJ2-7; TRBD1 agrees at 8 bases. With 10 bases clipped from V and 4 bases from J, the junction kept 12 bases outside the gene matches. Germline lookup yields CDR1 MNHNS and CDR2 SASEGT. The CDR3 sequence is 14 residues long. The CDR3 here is CATKAGQGLYEQYF. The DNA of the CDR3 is TGTGCCACCAAGGCAGGACAGGGTTTATACGAGCAGTACTTC.

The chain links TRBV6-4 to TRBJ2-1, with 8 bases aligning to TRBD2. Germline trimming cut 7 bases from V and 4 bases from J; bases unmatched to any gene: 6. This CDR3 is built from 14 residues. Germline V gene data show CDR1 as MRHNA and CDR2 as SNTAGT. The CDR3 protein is CASKLAAGYNEQFF. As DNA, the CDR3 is TGTGCCAGCAAACTAGCGGCCGGGTACAATGAGCAGTTCTTC.

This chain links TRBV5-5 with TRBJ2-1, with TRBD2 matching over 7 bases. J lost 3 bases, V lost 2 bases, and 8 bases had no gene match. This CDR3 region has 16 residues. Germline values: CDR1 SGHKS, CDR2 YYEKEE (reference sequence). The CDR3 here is CASSFMAAGDYNEQFF. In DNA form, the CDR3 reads TGTGCCAGCAGCTTTATGGCGGCGGGAGACTACAATGAGCAGTTCTTC.

The CDR3 spells CASAGGVSYEQYF. CDR3 sequence (DNA): TGTGCCAGTGCGGGGGGGGTCTCCTACGAGCAGTACTTC. The chain recombines TRBV2 with TRBJ2-7; TRBD2 aligns across 9 bases. This CDR3 contains 13 residues. The V segment lost 9 bases and the J segment 0 bases; nucleotides outside the gene matches: 3. Germline V gene sequence: CDR1 SNHLY, CDR2 FYNNEI.

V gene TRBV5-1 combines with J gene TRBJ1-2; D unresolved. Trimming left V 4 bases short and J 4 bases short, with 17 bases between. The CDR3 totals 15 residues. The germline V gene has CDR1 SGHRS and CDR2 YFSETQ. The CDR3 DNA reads TGCGCCAGCAGCCCCGGTCCCGGGGATGGCTATGGCTACACCTTC. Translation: CASSPGPGDGYGYTF.